This TCR beta chain was documented in a study of T cells in Graves' hyperthyroidism and ophthalmopathy. This CDR3 has 16 amino acids. V trimming: 3 bases; J trimming: 1 base; junction bases outside the gene matches: 7. Germline values: CDR1 LGHDT, CDR2 YNNKEL (reference sequence). Findings and caveats of the study: Most expanded thyroid clonotypes above 0.001 recurred in blood. Prediction of ophthalmopathy progression came a median about 6 months pre-onset.

This clonotype occurred many times. The antigen remains undetermined. Amplified regions were TCR beta CDR3 sequences from RNA transcripts. RT-PCR in the first round (using the HTBI primer set) targeted the TCR CDR3. In TCRdb, the multiplex PCR reads were re-called with MiXCR into one record per CDR3 protein. The table shows 390,000 or so distinct CDR3 sequences, with roughly 15% occurring only once. The rearrangement joins TRBV3-1 to TRBJ2-3, with 7 bases fitting TRBD1. The source material was blood. This receptor was taken from a man aged 18 to 29 with Graves' ophthalmopathy. The CDR3 loop reads CASSHYRDRGTDTQYF. The CDR3 nucleotides read TGTGCCAGCAGCCACTATCGGGACAGAGGCACAGATACGCAGTATTTT.